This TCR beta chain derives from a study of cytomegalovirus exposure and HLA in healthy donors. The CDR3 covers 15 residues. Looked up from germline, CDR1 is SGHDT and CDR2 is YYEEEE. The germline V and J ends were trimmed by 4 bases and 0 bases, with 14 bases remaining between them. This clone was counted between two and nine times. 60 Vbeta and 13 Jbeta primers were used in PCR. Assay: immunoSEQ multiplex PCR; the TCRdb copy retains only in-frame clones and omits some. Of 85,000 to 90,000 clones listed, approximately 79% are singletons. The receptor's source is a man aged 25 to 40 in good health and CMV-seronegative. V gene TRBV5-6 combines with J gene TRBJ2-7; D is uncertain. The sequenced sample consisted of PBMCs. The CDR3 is CASSQSVASSYEQYF. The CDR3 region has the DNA TGTGCCAGCAGCCAAAGCGTGGCAAGCTCCTACGAGCAGTACTTC. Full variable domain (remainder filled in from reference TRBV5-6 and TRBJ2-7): DAGVTQSPTHLIKTRGQQVTLRCSPKSGHDTVSWYQQALGQGPQFIFQYYEEEERQRGNFPDRFSGHQFPNYSSELNVNALLLGDSALYLCASSQSVASSYEQYFGPGTRLTVT.